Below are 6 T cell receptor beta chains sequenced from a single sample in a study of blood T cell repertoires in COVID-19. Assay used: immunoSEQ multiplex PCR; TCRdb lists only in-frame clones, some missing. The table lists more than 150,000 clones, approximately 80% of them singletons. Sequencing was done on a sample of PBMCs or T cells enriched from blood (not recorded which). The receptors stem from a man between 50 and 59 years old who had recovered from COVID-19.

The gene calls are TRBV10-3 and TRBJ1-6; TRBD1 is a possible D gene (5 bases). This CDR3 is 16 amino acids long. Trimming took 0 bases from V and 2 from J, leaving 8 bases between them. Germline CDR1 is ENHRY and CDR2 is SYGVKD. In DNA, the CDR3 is TGTGCCATCAGTGAGTCAGGGGTGCCCTATAATTCACCCCTCCACTTT. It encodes CAISESGVPYNSPLHF.

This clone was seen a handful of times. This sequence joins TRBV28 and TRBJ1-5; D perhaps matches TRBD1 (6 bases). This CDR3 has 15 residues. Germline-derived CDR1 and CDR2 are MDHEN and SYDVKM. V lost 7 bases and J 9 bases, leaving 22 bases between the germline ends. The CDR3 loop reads CASTLRGGARWPQHF. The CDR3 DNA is TGTGCCAGCACCCTTCGGGGGGGGGCTCGTTGGCCCCAGCATTTT.

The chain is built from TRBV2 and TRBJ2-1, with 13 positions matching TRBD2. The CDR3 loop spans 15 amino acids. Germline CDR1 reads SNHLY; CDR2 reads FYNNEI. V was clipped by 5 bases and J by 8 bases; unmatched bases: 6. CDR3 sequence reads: CASSRLAGGGDEQFF. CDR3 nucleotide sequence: TGTGCCAGCAGTCGACTAGCGGGGGGCGGAGATGAGCAGTTCTTC.

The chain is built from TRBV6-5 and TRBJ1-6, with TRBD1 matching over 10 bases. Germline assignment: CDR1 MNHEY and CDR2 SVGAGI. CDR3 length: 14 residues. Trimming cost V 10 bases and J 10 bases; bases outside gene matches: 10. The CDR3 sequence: CATRQDRGLSPLHF. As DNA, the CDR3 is TGTGCCACCCGTCAGGACAGGGGGTTGTCACCCCTCCACTTT.

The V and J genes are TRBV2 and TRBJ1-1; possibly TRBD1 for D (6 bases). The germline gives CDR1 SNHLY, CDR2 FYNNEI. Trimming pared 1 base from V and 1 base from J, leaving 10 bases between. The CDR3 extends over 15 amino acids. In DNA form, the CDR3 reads TGTGCCAGCAGTGAAGAGAACAGGGCGAACACTGAAGCTTTCTTT. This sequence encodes CASSEENRANTEAFF.

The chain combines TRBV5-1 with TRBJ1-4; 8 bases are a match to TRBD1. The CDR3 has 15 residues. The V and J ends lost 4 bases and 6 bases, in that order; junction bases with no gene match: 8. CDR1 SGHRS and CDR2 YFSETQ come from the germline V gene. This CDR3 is CASSARQGHDEKLFF. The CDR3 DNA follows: TGCGCCAGCAGCGCTCGACAGGGGCACGATGAAAAACTGTTTTTT.